Below are 9 T cell receptor beta chains sequenced from a single sample in a study of T cell responses to AZD1222 COVID-19 vaccine. TCRdb keeps only in-frame clones here, not all; method: immunoSEQ multiplex PCR. Found here are 150,000 to 200,000 clones, 85% to 90% of them singletons; the top ten hold about 6%. Sequencing was performed on peripheral blood, taken on day 0 of AZD1222 vaccination. All receptors derive from an adult in good health.

The chain uses TRBV9 and TRBJ2-1; D is undetermined. Trimming took 5 bases from V and 7 from J, leaving 10 bases between them. The CDR3 sequence is 12 residues long. Looked up from germline, CDR1 is SGDLS and CDR2 is YYNGEE. CDR3 region: CASSTVGNEQFF. DNA for the CDR3: TGTGCCAGCAGTACCGTGGGGAATGAGCAGTTCTTC.

The chain is built from TRBV19 and TRBJ2-2; D remains unclear. Trimming cost V 5 bases and J 5 bases, with 12 bases left between them. There are 14 residues in the CDR3. Germline CDR1 and CDR2: LNHDA and SQIVND (reference sequence). CDR3 nucleotide sequence: TGTGCCAGTAGTCGGCAGCCACCTACCGGGGAGCTGTTTTTT. Amino acid sequence: CASSRQPPTGELFF.

This rearrangement joins TRBV11-3 to TRBJ1-1; the D is unclear. V lost 5 bases to trimming and J lost 7 bases, with 11 bases between them. The germline gives CDR1 SGHNT, CDR2 YENEEA. The CDR3 is 12 residues long. The CDR3 DNA reads TGTGCCAGCAGCCCGGGGTCTGGTGAAGCTTTCTTT. It translates to CASSPGSGEAFF.

The genes are TRBV6-1 and TRBJ1-3; D is possibly TRBD1 (5 bases). The CDR3 has 15 residues. Germline CDR1 reads MNHNS; CDR2 reads SASEGT. V was trimmed by 5 bases and J by 0 bases, leaving 11 bases between them. The CDR3 protein is CASSTPGVSGNTIYF. The CDR3 DNA is TGTGCCAGCAGTACACCGGGGGTCTCTGGAAACACCATATATTTT.

The V and J genes are TRBV9 and TRBJ1-1, with D hard to call. Per germline, CDR1 SGDLS and CDR2 YYNGEE. V gave up 4 bases and J gave up 1 base, with 11 bases separating them. This CDR3 has 14 residues. CDR3 sequence: CASSPFSENTEAFF. In nucleotides, the CDR3 is TGTGCCAGCAGCCCATTTTCCGAGAACACTGAAGCTTTCTTT.

The J gene is TRBJ1-2, the V gene TRBV5-6; possibly TRBD1 for D (5 bases). The CDR3 is 13 amino acids. Looked up from germline, CDR1 is SGHDT and CDR2 is YYEEEE. V was clipped by 4 bases and J by 4 bases, with 11 bases between them. The CDR3 coding sequence is TGTGCCAGCAGCAGGGGCGGCCGCTATGGCTACACCTTC. This codes for CASSRGGRYGYTF.

This clone came up once. The CDR3 protein is CASSLGFDLSYNEQFF. The CDR3 bases are TGTGCCAGCAGCTTGGGATTCGACCTCTCCTACAATGAGCAGTTCTTC. V is TRBV5-4 and J is TRBJ2-1; D not resolved. CDR3 length equals 16 residues. V shed 0 bases and J shed 0 bases, with 10 bases lying between them. Germline-derived CDR1 and CDR2 are SGHNT and YYREEE (reference sequence).

The rearrangement links TRBV18 to TRBJ2-6; D unresolved. The germline V and J ends were trimmed by 4 bases and 0 bases, with 7 bases remaining between them. Germline-derived CDR1 and CDR2 are KGHSH and LQKENI. The CDR3 loop spans 15 amino acids. The CDR3 region has the DNA TGTGCCAGCTCACTCGCCAACTCTGGGGCCAACGTCCTGACTTTC. This gives the protein CASSLANSGANVLTF.

This clone was seen a single time. The chain has TRBV28 and TRBJ2-5; no reliable D call. CDR1 is MDHEN, CDR2 SYDVKM, per germline. The CDR3 runs 13 residues. The V end was cut by 2 bases, the J end by 6 bases, with 10 bases between. The chain's CDR3 is CASSLDSPKTQYF. The CDR3 DNA follows: TGTGCCAGCAGTTTAGATTCTCCCAAGACCCAGTACTTC.